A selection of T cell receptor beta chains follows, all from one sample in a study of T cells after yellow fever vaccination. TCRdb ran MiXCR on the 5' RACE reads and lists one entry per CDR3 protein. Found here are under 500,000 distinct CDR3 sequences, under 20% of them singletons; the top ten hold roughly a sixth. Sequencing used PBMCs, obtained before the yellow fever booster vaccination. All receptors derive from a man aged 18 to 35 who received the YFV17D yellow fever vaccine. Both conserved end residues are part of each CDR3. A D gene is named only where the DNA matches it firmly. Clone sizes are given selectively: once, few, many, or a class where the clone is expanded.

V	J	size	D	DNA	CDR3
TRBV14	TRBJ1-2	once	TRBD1	TGTGCCAGCAGCCAAGCTGGGCAGGGGGCCATAGGCTACACCTTC	CASSQAGQGAIGYTF
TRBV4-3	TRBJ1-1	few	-	TGCGCCAGCAGCCAACTGGCCGGGGACACTGAAGCTTTCTTT	CASSQLAGDTEAFF
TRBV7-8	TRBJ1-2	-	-	TGTGCCAGCAGCTTAGGGGGGGCCGGTGGCTACACCTTC	CASSLGGAGGYTF
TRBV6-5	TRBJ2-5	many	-	TGTGCCAGCAGGCCAGGGGGGCGTGAGACCCAGTACTTC	CASRPGGRETQYF
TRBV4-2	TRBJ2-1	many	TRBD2	TGTGCCAGCAGCCAAGGGGGGGGCTACAATGAGCAGTTCTTC	CASSQGGGYNEQFF
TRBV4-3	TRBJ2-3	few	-	TGCGCCAGCAGCCAACAGATCACAGATACGCAGTATTTT	CASSQQITDTQYF
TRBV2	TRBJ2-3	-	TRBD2	TGTGCCAGCAGTCCAGGGAGGGCGGCAGATACGCAGTATTTT	CASSPGRAADTQYF
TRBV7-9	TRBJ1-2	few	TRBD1	TGTGCCAGCAGCTTAGAGGAGGGGGCGTATTATGGCTACACCTTC	CASSLEEGAYYGYTF
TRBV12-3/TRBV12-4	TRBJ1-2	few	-	TGTGCCAGCACTTCGAGACTTGGGGGCTATGGCTACACCTTC	CASTSRLGGYGYTF
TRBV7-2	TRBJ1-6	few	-	TGTGCCAGCAGGGGCGGGGACTATAATTCACCCCTCCACTTT	CASRGGDYNSPLHF